This passage covers 22 T cell receptor beta chains from one sample sequenced in a study of vaccination effects on CD4 cells after COVID-19. These receptors' targets are unknown. Antigen-specific CD4+ T cells were first expanded with viral peptide pools by the ViraFEST assay and only then sequenced. Investigators separated out CD4+ T cells once around nine days of culture had passed. The person had a PCR-confirmed SARS-CoV-2 infection during March to December 2020. Either the BNT162b2 or mRNA-1273 vaccine was given to participants in two doses. Using immunoSEQ multiplex PCR, the repertoire was profiled, and TCRdb retains in-frame clones only, with some absent. The sample shows about 15,000 clones, approximately 83% of them seen only once. Source: CD4+ T cells from PBMCs cultured with HCoV-NL63 spike peptides, taken after COVID-19 vaccination. All receptors come from a human donor who had a prior SARS-CoV-2 infection.

The V and J genes are TRBV23-1 and TRBJ2-7; D is undetermined. TRBV23-1 is marked as an open reading frame, function uncertain. The length of the CDR3 is 16 residues. V dropped 0 bases and J dropped 3 bases, with 15 bases sitting between them. CDR3 in amino acids: CASSQSPQNPDYEQYF. DNA of the CDR3: TGCGCCAGCAGTCAATCCCCACAGAATCCGGACTACGAGCAGTACTTC.

The CDR3 bases are TGTGCCAGCAGCCTGACAGGGTCCACAGATACGCAGTATTTT. Protein: CASSLTGSTDTQYF. This rearrangement joins TRBV5-4 to TRBJ2-3, with TRBD1 matching over 7 bases. Germline V gene data show CDR1 as SGHNT and CDR2 as YYREEE (reference sequence). J lost 2 bases, V lost 4 bases, and 4 bases had no gene match. CDR3 length: 14 residues.

V gene TRBV14 combines with J gene TRBJ1-2; D is unresolved. Germline assignment: CDR1 SGHDN and CDR2 FVKESK. The length of the CDR3 is 14 residues. V dropped 1 base and J dropped 5 bases, with 11 bases sitting between them. The CDR3 nucleotides read TGTGCCAGCAGCCAAGGGAGGGCTCTATATGGCTACACCTTC. It yields the protein CASSQGRALYGYTF. The whole variable domain, filled in from reference TRBV14 and TRBJ1-2, reads EAGVTQFPSHSVIEKGQTVTLRCDPISGHDNLYWYRRVMGKEIKFLLHFVKESKQDESGMPNNRFLAERTGGTYSTLKVQPAELEDSGVYFCASSQGRALYGYTFGSGTRLTVV.

The CDR3 DNA reads as TGTGCCAGCAGCCAAGGGGGGAGTCAGCCCCAGCATTTT. Residues: CASSQGGSQPQHF. The V gene is TRBV13, the J gene TRBJ1-5, with D possibly TRBD1 on 6 matching bases. The CDR3 sequence is 13 residues long. Trimming took off 5 bases at V and 6 bases at J, with 11 bases between the two ends. Germline CDR1 and CDR2: PRHDT and FYEKMQ (reference sequence).

The chain combines TRBV7-9 with TRBJ1-4, with TRBD1 as a possible D gene (6 bases). CDR3 length: 14 amino acids. Looked up from germline, CDR1 is SEHNR and CDR2 is FQNEAQ (reference sequence). The V end was cut by 5 bases, the J end by 5 bases, with 12 bases between. As DNA, the CDR3 is TGTGCCAGCAGCAGACGACAGGCGAATGAAAAACTGTTTTTT. Translated: CASSRRQANEKLFF.

This chain uses TRBV9 with TRBJ2-3; 7 bases agree with TRBD1. With V trimmed by 2 bases and J by 5 bases, 11 bases remained unmatched. Germline lookup yields CDR1 SGDLS and CDR2 YYNGEE. CDR3 length equals 16 residues. CDR3 residues: CASSVTGTEVLDTQYF. CDR3 DNA sequence: TGTGCCAGCAGCGTTACCGGGACAGAGGTTCTAGATACGCAGTATTTT.

V is TRBV10-3 and J is TRBJ2-3, with 7 bases fitting TRBD2. CDR3 length: 15 residues. Looked up from germline, CDR1 is ENHRY and CDR2 is SYGVKD. The J segment lost 1 base and the V segment lost 6 bases, leaving 7 bases of the junction unmatched. The CDR3 sequence: CAISPAGTGTDTQYF. CDR3 in DNA: TGTGCCATCAGCCCAGCGGGGACCGGCACAGATACGCAGTATTTT.

The chain joins TRBV6-5 to TRBJ2-5; D is possibly TRBD1 (5 bases). This CDR3 region has 13 residues. Germline V gene sequence: CDR1 MNHEY, CDR2 SVGAGI. Trimming stripped 2 bases from V and 5 bases from J, with 9 bases between. CDR3 region: CASSYRGRETQYF. CDR3 DNA: TGTGCCAGCAGTTACAGGGGTCGGGAGACCCAGTACTTC.

The rearrangement joins TRBV30 to TRBJ1-2; D is unresolved. The V end lost 1 base, the J end lost 8 bases, and 14 bases lay between the germline ends. Germline lookup yields CDR1 GTSNPN and CDR2 SVGIG (reference sequence). The CDR3 sequence is 13 residues long. The CDR3 nucleotides are TGTGCCTGGAGTGAACAATTTACGGGCGGCTACACCTTC. Translation gives CAWSEQFTGGYTF.

This clone was counted only a few times. The rearrangement uses TRBV6-5 and TRBJ1-2; 7 bases agree with TRBD1. Trimming took 6 bases from V and 2 from J; bases not matched to a gene: 3. The CDR3 has 13 residues. CDR1 is MNHEY and CDR2 is SVGAGI in the germline V gene. The CDR3 sequence: CASRRDSNYGYTF. The CDR3 nucleotides read TGTGCCAGCAGAAGGGACAGCAACTATGGCTACACCTTC.

V gene TRBV2 combines with J gene TRBJ2-3; the match to TRBD1 covers 10 bases. Trimming at V came to 1 base and at J to 5 bases, leaving 3 bases not matched to a gene. The CDR3 is 15 residues long. Germline V gives CDR1 SNHLY, CDR2 FYNNEI. The CDR3 nucleotides are TGTGCCAGCAGTGAAGGACAGGGGGCTGTAGATACGCAGTATTTT. It is translated as CASSEGQGAVDTQYF.

This clone was found once. V and J are TRBV5-1 and TRBJ1-5; possible D gene TRBD1, 5 bases. Trimming took off 3 bases at V and 6 bases at J, with 19 bases between the two ends. The CDR3 spans 16 residues. Germline lookup yields CDR1 SGHRS and CDR2 YFSETQ. This chain's CDR3 is CASSSDPLGPGQPQHF. As DNA, the CDR3 is TGCGCCAGCAGCTCCGACCCATTGGGGCCCGGTCAGCCCCAGCATTTT.

This rearrangement joins TRBV11-1 to TRBJ2-7, with D tentatively TRBD2 (6 bases). V was shortened by 1 base and J by 2 bases, with 15 bases between the two germline ends. This CDR3 has 16 residues. Germline CDR1 is SGHAT and CDR2 is FQDESV (reference sequence). The CDR3 region is CASSLDLGTPPYEQYF. In nucleotides, the CDR3 is TGTGCCAGCAGCTTAGATCTGGGGACTCCTCCCTACGAGCAGTACTTC.

The chain is built from TRBV18 and TRBJ1-2; no clear D gene. V shed 4 bases and J shed 3 bases, with 9 bases lying between them. The germline CDR1 and CDR2 sequences are KGHSH and LQKENI. The CDR3 has 13 amino acids. The CDR3 protein is CASSQDKDYGYTF. The CDR3 DNA is TGTGCCAGCTCACAAGACAAGGACTATGGCTACACCTTC. Complete variable domain (other parts from reference TRBV18 and TRBJ1-2): NAGVMQNPRHLVRRRGQEARLRCSPMKGHSHVYWYRQLPEEGLKFMVYLQKENIIDESGMPKERFSAEFPKEGPSILRIQQVVRGDSAAYFCASSQDKDYGYTFGSGTRLTVV.

The chain uses TRBV7-2 and TRBJ2-1, with unresolved D. V lost 2 bases to trimming and J lost 0 bases, with 5 bases between them. The CDR3 sequence is 14 residues long. Germline-derived CDR1 and CDR2 are SGHTA and FQGNSA. CDR3 coding DNA: TGTGCCAGCAGCTTATTACCCTCCTACAATGAGCAGTTCTTC. This sequence encodes CASSLLPSYNEQFF. Supplemented by reference TRBV7-2 and TRBJ2-1, the full variable domain reads GAGVSQSPSNKVTEKGKDVELRCDPISGHTALYWYRQSLGQGLEFLIYFQGNSAPDKSGLPSDRFSAERTGGSVSTLTIQRTQQEDSAVYLCASSLLPSYNEQFFGPGTRLTVL.

J is TRBJ1-1 and V is TRBV7-2, with 8 bases fitting TRBD1. The junction had 8 bases not matched to a gene; V was cut back by 3 bases and J by 11 bases. The germline CDR1 and CDR2 sequences are SGHTA and FQGNSA. CDR3 length: 13 amino acids. The DNA for the CDR3 is TGTGCCAGCAGCTTGCTTGACAGGGGTGCCGCTTTCTTT. The encoded protein is CASSLLDRGAAFF.

Details on this clone: One junction end does not reproduce the germline sequence, and a read error may be involved. The V call is TRBV7-7, the J call TRBJ2-3, with TRBD2 matching over 12 bases. This CDR3 comprises 18 residues. Germline loops: CDR1 SSHAT, CDR2 FNYEAQ (reference sequence). In DNA, the CDR3 is TGTGCTAGCAGCAAAGGGGTACTAGCGGGGGGCCGCACAGATACGCAGTATTTT. This codes for CASSKGVLAGGRTDTQYF.

V is TRBV2 and J is TRBJ2-1, with D possibly TRBD1 on 6 matching bases. The CDR3 has 13 amino acids. Germline V gene sequence: CDR1 SNHLY, CDR2 FYNNEI. V lost 8 bases to trimming and J lost 2 bases, with 10 bases between them. CDR3 region: CASQGITYNEQFF. DNA of the CDR3: TGTGCCAGCCAGGGGATCACCTACAATGAGCAGTTCTTC.

The J gene is TRBJ2-3, the V gene TRBV4-3; TRBD2 matches 10 bases. Trimming removed 0 bases from V and 4 bases from J; junction bases left unmatched: 4. The CDR3 covers 16 residues. Germline V gene lookup returns CDR1 LGHNA and CDR2 YSLEER. CDR3 coding DNA: TGCGCCAGCAGCCAAGACCTAGCGGGAGCCGCAGATACGCAGTATTTT. As protein: CASSQDLAGAADTQYF.

The rearrangement links TRBV6-4 to TRBJ2-3; 8 bases agree with TRBD2. V shed 4 bases and J 3 bases; nucleotides not matched to a gene: 3. Germline loops: CDR1 MRHNA, CDR2 SNTAGT. The CDR3 has 14 amino acids. Written as DNA, the CDR3 is TGTGCCAGCAGTGCGGGAGGGGAGACAGATACGCAGTATTTT. It encodes CASSAGGETDTQYF.

The sample holds a few counts of this clone. V gene TRBV2 combines with J gene TRBJ2-1; no firm D call. Germline V CDR1 and CDR2: SNHLY, FYNNEI. CDR3 length equals 13 residues. V lost 4 bases and J 7 bases, leaving 11 bases between the germline ends. The CDR3 sequence: CASSGWLGNEQFF. CDR3 nucleotides: TGTGCCAGCAGTGGGTGGCTAGGGAATGAGCAGTTCTTC.

J is TRBJ2-7 and V is TRBV7-2; no firm D call. CDR1 is SGHTA and CDR2 is FQGNSA in the germline V gene. V dropped 1 base and J dropped 0 bases, with 10 bases sitting between them. The CDR3 covers 15 residues. The CDR3 loop reads CASSLVGTSSYEQYF. The CDR3 bases are TGTGCCAGCAGCTTAGTGGGTACGAGCTCCTACGAGCAGTACTTC. Full variable domain (missing parts from reference TRBV7-2 and TRBJ2-7): GAGVSQSPSNKVTEKGKDVELRCDPISGHTALYWYRQSLGQGLEFLIYFQGNSAPDKSGLPSDRFSAERTGGSVSTLTIQRTQQEDSAVYLCASSLVGTSSYEQYFGPGTRLTVT.